A single sample gave rise to the 24 T cell receptor beta chains below, sequenced in a study of CXCR3-negative and CXCR3-positive naive CD8 T cells. Notes on the study in general: Naive CXCR3-positive cells had TRB CDR3s more hydrophobic than those of CXCR3-negative naive cells.

cDNA libraries for TRB were generated by 5' RACE incorporating UMI labels. TCRdb reprocessed the 5' RACE reads and stores each CDR3 protein as one record, lacking DNA. The table lists tens of thousands of distinct CDR3 sequences. Their antigens remain unidentified. Sequencing was performed on naive CXCR3+ CD8+ T cells from blood. Specified subset: CD45RO-CCR7+CD27+CD95- naive CD8+ T cells expressing CXCR3 (TNR3+). The receptor source for this set is a human donor in good health. Some clones in this sample may be carry-over from other donors' samples.

The V call is TRBV6-2 or TRBV6-3, the J call TRBJ1-1. The germline CDR1 and CDR2 sequences are MNHEY and SVGEGT. The CDR3 length is 14 residues. CDR3 amino acids: CASSYSELNTEAFF.

The chain employs TRBV5-5 and TRBJ2-2; TCRdb designates TRBD1, a call that cannot be tested without DNA. The CDR3 is made up of 16 amino acids. In germline, CDR1 is SGHKS, CDR2 YYEKEE (reference sequence). This CDR3 reads CASSLFRAGGTGELFF.

This chain uses TRBV7-8 with TRBJ2-2. The CDR3 is 13 residues long. The germline CDR1 and CDR2 sequences are SGHVS and FQNEAQ. CDR3: CASSLPYTGELFF.

This sequence joins TRBV6-2 or TRBV6-3 and TRBJ2-1; the TRBD2 assignment by TCRdb is unverifiable without DNA. The germline CDR1 and CDR2 sequences are MNHEY and SVGEGT. CDR3 length equals 18 residues. The CDR3 here is CASSSLWTSGALYNEQFF.

V gene TRBV6-4 combines with J gene TRBJ2-2. This CDR3 is 13 amino acids long. Germline assignment: CDR1 MRHNA and CDR2 SNTAGT. The CDR3 loop is CASSHGDTGELFF.

V and J are TRBV4-3 and TRBJ2-5; checking the TCRdb D call of TRBD1 is not possible without DNA. Germline-derived CDR1 and CDR2 are LGHNA and YSLEER. CDR3 length: 15 amino acids. The CDR3 loop reads CASSHGTGVVETQYF.

The V and J genes are TRBV7-2 and TRBJ1-2; checking the TCRdb D call of TRBD1 is not possible without DNA. The CDR3 is made up of 15 amino acids. Germline loops: CDR1 SGHTA, CDR2 FQGNSA. This CDR3 is CASSSYALANYGYTF.

CDR3 amino acids: CASSLAEEGDQPQHF. The chain employs TRBV7-9 and TRBJ1-5; TCRdb proposes TRBD1, but this gene call is untestable without DNA. Germline V gene data show CDR1 as SEHNR and CDR2 as FQNEAQ (reference sequence). CDR3 length: 15 residues.

The rearrangement joins TRBV7-2 to TRBJ1-2; the D call from TCRdb, TRBD1, cannot be confirmed without DNA. The CDR3 contains 15 residues. Germline CDR1 is SGHTA and CDR2 is FQGNSA. CDR3 sequence: CASSARDTSNYGYTF.

This rearrangement joins TRBV7-3 to TRBJ2-3. Germline lookup yields CDR1 SGHTA and CDR2 FQGTGA. The CDR3 runs to 13 residues. The CDR3 is CASSSWSTDTQYF.

The CDR3 loop reads CASSYGLMNTEAFF. The chain carries TRBV6-5 and TRBJ1-1. The germline V gene encodes CDR1 MNHEY and CDR2 SVGAGI. The CDR3 runs 14 residues.

This chain joins TRBV9 and TRBJ2-6. From germline, CDR1 is SGDLS and CDR2 YYNGEE. The CDR3 spans 18 residues. The CDR3 sequence is CASRGTPNNPSGANVLTF.

This sequence joins TRBV7-7 and TRBJ1-1. Germline V lookup: CDR1 SSHAT, CDR2 FNYEAQ (reference sequence). The CDR3 is made up of 13 amino acids. The CDR3 sequence is CSSSLGVGTEAFF. Variable domain in full (rest from reference TRBV7-7 and TRBJ1-1): GAGVSQSPRYKVTKRGQDVTLRCDPISSHATLYWYQQALGQGPEFLTYFNYEAQPDKSGLPSDRFSAERPEGSISTLTIQRTEQRDSAMYRCSSSLGVGTEAFFGQGTRLTVV.

V usage is TRBV12-5 and J usage is TRBJ1-2. The CDR3 contains 13 residues. Germline CDR1 is LGHNT and CDR2 is FRNRAP. CDR3 region: CASGLVWSDGYTF.

The gene calls are TRBV9 and TRBJ1-5. CDR1 SGDLS and CDR2 YYNGEE come from the germline V gene. CDR3 length: 14 amino acids. CDR3: CASSSGGPNQPQHF.

The CDR3 reads CSVETGQGGFGYTF. The rearrangement uses TRBV29-1 and TRBJ1-2; no DNA is available, so the TRBD1 call from TCRdb remains unchecked. The CDR3 runs to 14 residues. CDR1 and CDR2 (germline): SQVTM, ANQGSEA. Based on the CDR3 plus reference TRBV29-1 and TRBJ1-2, the full variable domain is SAVISQKPSRDICQRGTSLTIQCQVDSQVTMMFWYRQQPGQSLTLIATANQGSEATYESGFVIDKFPISRPNLTFSTLTVSNMSPEDSSIYLCSVETGQGGFGYTFGSGTRLTVV.

The chain combines TRBV12-3 or TRBV12-4 with TRBJ2-1. The CDR3 covers 13 residues. This chain's CDR3 is CASIFYPAGEQFF.

The genes are TRBV7-8 and TRBJ2-2; the D call of TRBD2 rests on TCRdb alone, since no DNA is present to check it. The CDR3 totals 14 residues. Germline CDR1 and CDR2: SGHVS and FQNEAQ. CDR3 region: CASIGGTNTGELFF.

The chain has TRBV20-1 and TRBJ2-1. The length of the CDR3 is 15 residues. Germline CDR1 DFQATT, CDR2 SNEGSKA (reference sequence). CDR3 in amino acids: CSARVLAGYYNEQFF.

The V call is TRBV14, the J call TRBJ1-2. CDR3 length: 14 amino acids. Per germline, CDR1 SGHDN and CDR2 FVKESK. CDR3 sequence: CASSQDLLNYGYTF.

The chain uses TRBV7-9 and TRBJ2-3; TCRdb gives TRBD1 as the D gene, but with no DNA this cannot be confirmed. This CDR3 has 14 amino acids. The germline V gene has CDR1 SEHNR and CDR2 FQNEAQ (reference sequence). CDR3 residues: CASSFVQGPDTQYF.

V is TRBV28 and J is TRBJ1-1; with no DNA, the TCRdb D assignment of TRBD1 cannot be verified. There are 13 residues in the CDR3. Germline assignment: CDR1 MDHEN and CDR2 SYDVKM. CDR3 amino acids: CASTIPVGAEAFF.

The rearrangement links TRBV29-1 to TRBJ2-5. This CDR3 has 12 amino acids. Germline CDR1 SQVTM, CDR2 ANQGSEA. The CDR3 spells CSVAQTKETQYF.

The rearrangement uses TRBV13 and TRBJ2-7. Germline V gene sequence: CDR1 PRHDT, CDR2 FYEKMQ (reference sequence). The CDR3 length is 12 residues. The CDR3 protein is CASSLTGYEQYF.